These 3 T cell receptor beta chains were all obtained from the same sample, sequenced in a study of shared clonotypes between healthy human individuals. Some clones are missing from TCRdb's copy, which holds only in-frame ones; the method was immunoSEQ multiplex PCR. The sample lists 2 million to 3 million clones; over 85% were seen once. Sequencing used naive CD4+ T cells sorted from blood. Noted subset: CD45RA+ positively selected. Source of these receptors: a man between 18 and 29 years old in good health.

This chain joins TRBV19 and TRBJ1-2; 9 bases fit TRBD1. This CDR3 spans 13 amino acids. The germline gives CDR1 LNHDA, CDR2 SQIVND (reference sequence). J gave up 6 bases and V 6 bases, and 5 bases lay outside the gene matches. The CDR3 region is CASRQGQGHGYTF. CDR3 DNA sequence: TGTGCCAGTAGGCAGGGACAGGGCCATGGCTACACCTTC.

V and J are TRBV2 and TRBJ1-1, with 7 bases that match TRBD1. With 8 bases clipped from V and 5 bases from J, the junction kept 8 bases outside the gene matches. This CDR3 spans 13 amino acids. Germline lookup yields CDR1 SNHLY and CDR2 FYNNEI. The CDR3 nucleotides are TGTGCCAGCCGAGCCGACAGGGATACTGAAGCTTTCTTT. It is translated as CASRADRDTEAFF. Complete variable domain (other parts from reference TRBV2 and TRBJ1-1): EPEVTQTPSHQVTQMGQEVILRCVPISNHLYFYWYRQILGQKVEFLVSFYNNEISEKSEIFDDQFSVERPDGSNFTLKIRSTKLEDSAMYFCASRADRDTEAFFGQGTRLTVV.

V usage is TRBV10-3 and J usage is TRBJ2-1; TRBD2 agrees at 11 bases. The CDR3 spans 17 residues. The trim removed 0 bases at V and 4 bases at J, leaving 5 bases unmatched. CDR1 is ENHRY and CDR2 is SYGVKD in the germline V gene. The CDR3 region is CAISESIASGRYNEQFF. Written as DNA, the CDR3 is TGTGCCATCAGTGAGTCGATAGCTAGCGGGAGGTACAATGAGCAGTTCTTC.